Shown below are 5 T cell receptor beta chains from a single sample sequenced in a study of blood T cell repertoires in COVID-19. The table came from immunoSEQ multiplex PCR; TCRdb's copy has only in-frame clones and leaves some out. The table includes tens of thousands of clones, approximately 78% detected once. The sample comprised peripheral blood. These receptors came from a woman aged 60 to 75 with acute or convalescent COVID-19.

This chain links TRBV14 with TRBJ1-1, with 8 bases matching TRBD1. This CDR3 has 15 residues. Trimming removed 4 bases from V and 5 bases from J; junction bases left unmatched: 9. Germline CDR1 SGHDN, CDR2 FVKESK. The CDR3 DNA reads TGTGCCAGCAGCCCCTTCCCCAGGGGGCGGACTGAAGCTTTCTTT. It yields the protein CASSPFPRGRTEAFF.

V gene TRBV9 combines with J gene TRBJ2-5; tentative D call: TRBD1 (5 bases). Germline V lookup: CDR1 SGDLS, CDR2 YYNGEE. CDR3 size: 15 residues. V lost 4 bases to trimming and J lost 2 bases, with 15 bases between them. The CDR3 protein is CASSYDGAGQETQYF. The CDR3 nucleotides read TGTGCCAGCAGCTACGATGGGGCCGGTCAAGAGACCCAGTACTTC. Complete variable domain (other parts from reference TRBV9 and TRBJ2-5): DSGVTQTPKHLITATGQRVTLRCSPRSGDLSVYWYQQSLDQGLQFLIQYYNGEERAKGNILERFSAQQFPDLHSELNLSSLELGDSALYFCASSYDGAGQETQYFGPGTRLLVL.

The V call is TRBV5-1, the J call TRBJ2-1; 7 nucleotides align to TRBD1. CDR1 SGHRS and CDR2 YFSETQ come from the germline V gene. V dropped 4 bases and J dropped 1; count of bases not matched to a gene: 5. The CDR3 has 15 amino acids. Here the CDR3 DNA reads TGCGCCAGCAGCACCGGACAGGCATCCTACAATGAGCAGTTCTTC. This translates into CASSTGQASYNEQFF.

This chain links TRBV24-1 with TRBJ2-5; D possibly corresponds to TRBD2 (5 bases). The CDR3 runs 15 residues. V lost 3 bases and J lost 4, with 14 bases in between. The V gene's germline CDR1 is KGHDR and CDR2 SFDVKD. CDR3 DNA: TGTGCCACCAGTGATCCCTCTCGGGGTACAGAGACCCAGTACTTC. It codes for CATSDPSRGTETQYF.

This rearrangement joins TRBV7-2 to TRBJ1-6, with 7 bases aligning to TRBD1. The germline CDR1 and CDR2 sequences are SGHTA and FQGNSA. V gave up 5 bases and J gave up 4 bases; unmatched junction bases: 2. This CDR3 region has 14 residues. CDR3: CASSDRDYNSPLHF. In DNA form, the CDR3 reads TGTGCCAGCAGCGACAGGGATTATAATTCACCCCTCCACTTT. The full variable domain, with the rest looked up from reference TRBV7-2 and TRBJ1-6, is GAGVSQSPSNKVTEKGKDVELRCDPISGHTALYWYRQSLGQGLEFLIYFQGNSAPDKSGLPSDRFSAERTGGSVSTLTIQRTQQEDSAVYLCASSDRDYNSPLHFGNGTRLTVT.